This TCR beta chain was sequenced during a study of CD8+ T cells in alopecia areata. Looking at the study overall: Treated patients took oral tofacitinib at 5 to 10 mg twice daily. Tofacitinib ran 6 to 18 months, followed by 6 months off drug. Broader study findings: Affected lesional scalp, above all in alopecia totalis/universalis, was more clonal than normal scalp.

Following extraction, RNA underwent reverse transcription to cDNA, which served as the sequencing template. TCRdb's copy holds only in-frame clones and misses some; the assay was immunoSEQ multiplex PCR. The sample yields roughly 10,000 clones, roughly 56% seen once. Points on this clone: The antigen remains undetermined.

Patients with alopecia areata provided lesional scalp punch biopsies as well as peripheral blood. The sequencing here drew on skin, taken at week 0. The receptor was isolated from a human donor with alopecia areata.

CDR3 amino acids: CASSLKLAGNTDTQYF. Written as DNA, the CDR3 is TGTGCCAGCAGCTTGAAACTAGCGGGAAACACAGATACGCAGTATTTT. The rearrangement uses TRBV5-4 and TRBJ2-3, with 10 bases fitting TRBD2. Germline V CDR1 and CDR2: SGHNT, YYREEE (reference sequence). Trimming cost V 1 base and J 2 bases; bases outside gene matches: 4. The CDR3 totals 16 residues. Full variable domain (outside the CDR3, taken from reference TRBV5-4 and TRBJ2-3): ETGVTQSPTHLIKTRGQQVTLRCSSQSGHNTVSWYQQALGQGPQFIFQYYREEENGRGNFPPRFSGLQFPNYSSELNVNALELDDSALYLCASSLKLAGNTDTQYFGPGTRLTVL.